These 14 T cell receptor beta chains were sequenced from one sample in a study of blood T cell repertoires in COVID-19. The repertoire was sequenced with immunoSEQ multiplex PCR; TCRdb's copy has only in-frame clones and lacks some. Among about 250,000 clones listed, just over 90% were seen once. The sequenced sample was PBMCs or T cells enriched from blood (not recorded which). The receptors come from a woman between 18 and 29 years old who had recovered from COVID-19.

The chain joins TRBV7-2 to TRBJ1-2; a weak D match, TRBD1 (6 bases). From germline, CDR1 is SGHTA and CDR2 FQGNSA. CDR3 length: 14 residues. V was pared by 5 bases and J by 4 bases, with 14 bases between. This CDR3 is CASSRSTGSYGYTF. CDR3 bases: TGTGCCAGCAGCCGGAGCACAGGGAGCTATGGCTACACCTTC.

The chain couples TRBV18 to TRBJ1-6; 7 positions agree with TRBD1. The CDR3 consists of 13 residues. J gave up 7 bases and V 3 bases, and 0 bases lay outside the gene matches. CDR1 KGHSH and CDR2 LQKENI come from the germline V gene. CDR3 sequence reads: CASSPGQNSPLHF. The CDR3 DNA sequence: TGTGCCAGCTCACCGGGACAGAATTCACCCCTCCACTTT.

In this sample, this clone turned up once. The chain combines TRBV3-1 (or the pseudogene TRBV3-2) with TRBJ2-3; 9 bases map to TRBD2. Trimming took 0 bases from V and 3 from J; bases not matched to a gene: 7. Germline V gene data show CDR1 as LGHDT and CDR2 as YNNKEL (reference sequence). This CDR3 has 17 residues. The CDR3 sequence is CASSQEGSGSGTDTQYF. Here the CDR3 DNA reads TGTGCCAGCAGCCAAGAAGGTAGCGGGAGTGGGACAGATACGCAGTATTTT.

The gene calls are TRBV5-1 and TRBJ2-7, with 12 bases aligning to TRBD1. The CDR3 consists of 15 residues. Germline values: CDR1 SGHRS, CDR2 YFSETQ. J gave up 9 bases and V 3 bases, and 10 bases lay outside the gene matches. In DNA form, the CDR3 reads TGCGCCAGCAGCTGGGGGGACAGGGGGCGAGGCGGGCAGTACTTC. This encodes CASSWGDRGRGGQYF.

The chain is built from TRBV29-1 and TRBJ2-3; TRBD1 matches at 8 bases. The ends lost 2 bases at V and 6 bases at J; junction bases unmatched: 10. This CDR3 contains 15 residues. Germline V gives CDR1 SQVTM, CDR2 ANQGSEA. Here the CDR3 reads CSVEPGQAPSDTQYF. In DNA, the CDR3 is TGCAGCGTTGAACCGGGACAGGCACCATCGGATACGCAGTATTTT.

The chain couples TRBV4-1 to TRBJ1-2, with 10 bases lining up with TRBD1. The CDR3 is 13 residues long. J gave up 7 bases and V 1 base, and 0 bases lay outside the gene matches. The germline CDR1 and CDR2 sequences are MGHRA and YSYEKL. This chain's CDR3 is CASSQGTGGGYTF. CDR3 coding DNA: TGCGCCAGCAGCCAAGGGACAGGGGGTGGCTACACCTTC.

The gene calls are TRBV9 and TRBJ2-1; D uncertain. Trimming shortened V by 0 bases and J by 6 bases, and 13 bases separated the two germline ends. This CDR3 has 15 residues. Looked up from germline, CDR1 is SGDLS and CDR2 is YYNGEE. The DNA for the CDR3 is TGTGCCAGCAGCGTAGCAGTGACAACAACCAATGAGCAGTTCTTC. Amino acids: CASSVAVTTTNEQFF.

The CDR3 nucleotides read TGTGCCAGCAGTGATCAGACAGGGGCAAATCAGCCCCAGCATTTT. This sequence encodes CASSDQTGANQPQHF. The genes are TRBV2 and TRBJ1-5, with 8 bases aligning to TRBD1. This CDR3 contains 15 residues. The V gene's germline CDR1 is SNHLY and CDR2 FYNNEI. V gave up 3 bases and J gave up 4 bases; unmatched junction bases: 5.

The chain has TRBV28 and TRBJ2-1, with 7 nucleotides matching TRBD1. After removal of 2 bases from V and 10 bases from J, the junction contained 5 bases not matched to a gene. CDR1 is MDHEN and CDR2 is SYDVKM in the germline V gene. This CDR3 comprises 13 residues. The CDR3 loop is CASSLETDREQFF. CDR3 sequence (DNA): TGTGCCAGCAGTTTAGAGACGGACAGGGAGCAGTTCTTC.

The chain couples TRBV11-3 to TRBJ2-7, with 7 bases fitting TRBD2. CDR1 is SGHNT, CDR2 YENEEA, per germline. CDR3 length: 16 amino acids. The trim removed 5 bases at V and 0 bases at J, leaving 10 bases unmatched. In nucleotides, the CDR3 is TGTGCCAGCAGCGGGCCGAGGGGCGGGAGCTCCTACGAGCAGTACTTC. It is translated as CASSGPRGGSSYEQYF.

This clone appeared once. The chain employs TRBV7-9 and TRBJ2-1; D gene uncertain. CDR3 length: 13 residues. Trimming took off 3 bases at V and 6 bases at J, with 9 bases between the two ends. The germline V gene has CDR1 SEHNR and CDR2 FQNEAQ (reference sequence). CDR3 protein: CASSFTSSNEQFF. The CDR3 nucleotides are TGTGCCAGCAGCTTCACGAGCTCCAATGAGCAGTTCTTC. Based on the CDR3 plus reference TRBV7-9 and TRBJ2-1, the full variable domain is DTGVSQNPRHKITKRGQNVTFRCDPISEHNRLYWYRQTLGQGPEFLTYFQNEAQLEKSRLLSDRFSAERPKGSFSTLEIQRTEQGDSAMYLCASSFTSSNEQFFGPGTRLTVL.

The rearrangement uses TRBV5-6 and TRBJ2-7; maybe TRBD1 (6 bases). The CDR3 loop spans 15 amino acids. CDR1 is SGHDT and CDR2 is YYEEEE in the germline V gene. V was clipped by 4 bases and J by 0 bases, with 14 bases between them. CDR3 sequence: CASSIGDRFSYEQYF. In nucleotides, the CDR3 is TGTGCCAGCAGCATTGGCGACAGGTTCTCCTACGAGCAGTACTTC.

V and J are TRBV5-4 and TRBJ2-7; 9 bases are a match to TRBD2. The germline V gene encodes CDR1 SGHNT and CDR2 YYREEE (reference sequence). The CDR3 totals 15 residues. V gave up 3 bases and J gave up 6 bases; unmatched junction bases: 10. CDR3 in DNA: TGTGCCAGCAGCTCAGGGACTAGCTCCTCCCGCGAGCAGTACTTC. As protein: CASSSGTSSSREQYF.

The chain is built from TRBV28 and TRBJ2-5, with TRBD2 as a possible D gene (6 bases). This CDR3 contains 16 residues. Looked up from germline, CDR1 is MDHEN and CDR2 is SYDVKM. V lost 3 bases to trimming and J lost 2 bases, with 16 bases between them. CDR3 DNA sequence: TGTGCCAGCAGTTTTGTGGGACTCGGGTTTCAAGAGACCCAGTACTTC. This translates into CASSFVGLGFQETQYF.